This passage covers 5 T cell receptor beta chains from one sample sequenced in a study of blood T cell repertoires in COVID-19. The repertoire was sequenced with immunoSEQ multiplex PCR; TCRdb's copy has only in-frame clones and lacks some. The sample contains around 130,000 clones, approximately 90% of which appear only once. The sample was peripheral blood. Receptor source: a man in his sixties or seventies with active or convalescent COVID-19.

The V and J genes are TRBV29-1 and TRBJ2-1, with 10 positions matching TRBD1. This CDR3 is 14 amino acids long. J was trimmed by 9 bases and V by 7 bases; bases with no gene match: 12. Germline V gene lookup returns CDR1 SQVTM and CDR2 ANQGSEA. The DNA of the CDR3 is TGCAGCGCACCGGGACAGGGGACCTCAACTGAGCAGTTCTTC. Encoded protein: CSAPGQGTSTEQFF.

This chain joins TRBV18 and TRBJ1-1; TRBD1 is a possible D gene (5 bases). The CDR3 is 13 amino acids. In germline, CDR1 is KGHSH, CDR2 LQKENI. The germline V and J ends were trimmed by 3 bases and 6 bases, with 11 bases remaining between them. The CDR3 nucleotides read TGTGCCAGCTCACCTGCAGGGTTCCCTGAAGCTTTCTTT. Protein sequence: CASSPAGFPEAFF. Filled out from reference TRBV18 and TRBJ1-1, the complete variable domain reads NAGVMQNPRHLVRRRGQEARLRCSPMKGHSHVYWYRQLPEEGLKFMVYLQKENIIDESGMPKERFSAEFPKEGPSILRIQQVVRGDSAAYFCASSPAGFPEAFFGQGTRLTVV.

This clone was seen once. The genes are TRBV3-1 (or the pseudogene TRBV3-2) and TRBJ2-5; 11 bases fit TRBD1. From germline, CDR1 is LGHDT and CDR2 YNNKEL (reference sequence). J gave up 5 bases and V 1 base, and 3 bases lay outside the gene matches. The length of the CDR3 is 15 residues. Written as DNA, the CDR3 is TGTGCCAGCAGCCAAGGGACAGGGGGCTTCGAGACCCAGTACTTC. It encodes CASSQGTGGFETQYF.

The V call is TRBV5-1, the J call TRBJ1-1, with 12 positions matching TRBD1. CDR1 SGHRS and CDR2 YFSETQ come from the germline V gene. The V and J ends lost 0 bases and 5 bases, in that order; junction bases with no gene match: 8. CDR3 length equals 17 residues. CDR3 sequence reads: CASSLDTGTGGRTEAFF. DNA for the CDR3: TGCGCCAGCAGCTTGGATACCGGGACAGGGGGCCGGACTGAAGCTTTCTTT.

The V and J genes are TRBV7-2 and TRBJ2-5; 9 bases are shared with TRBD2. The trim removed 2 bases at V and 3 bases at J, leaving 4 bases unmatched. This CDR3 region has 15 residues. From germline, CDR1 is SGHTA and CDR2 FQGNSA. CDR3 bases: TGTGCCAGCAGCTTACGGTCTAGCGGGGAAGAGACCCAGTACTTC. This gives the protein CASSLRSSGEETQYF.